This entry describes one TCR beta chain. This entry comes from a study of blood T cell repertoires in COVID-19. This table comes from immunoSEQ multiplex PCR, and its TCRdb copy is limited to in-frame clones, with some not included. The sample holds fewer than 350,000 clones, 85% to 95% seen once. Cohorts were based on clinical histories the participants reported. Exposed volunteers were people who met a COVID-19 case within 2 weeks before study entry. V was trimmed by 2 bases and J by 3 bases, leaving 8 bases between them. CDR1 and CDR2 (germline): SGHNT, YYREEE (reference sequence). This CDR3 has 13 residues.

The sequence came from a man aged 35 to 55 who had been exposed to COVID-19. The chain combines TRBV5-4 with TRBJ1-1; D ambiguous. The sequenced sample was PBMCs or T cells enriched from blood (not recorded which). The CDR3 DNA is TGTGCCAGCAGCTTTTCGTCGGACACTGAAGCTTTCTTT. Encoded protein: CASSFSSDTEAFF.